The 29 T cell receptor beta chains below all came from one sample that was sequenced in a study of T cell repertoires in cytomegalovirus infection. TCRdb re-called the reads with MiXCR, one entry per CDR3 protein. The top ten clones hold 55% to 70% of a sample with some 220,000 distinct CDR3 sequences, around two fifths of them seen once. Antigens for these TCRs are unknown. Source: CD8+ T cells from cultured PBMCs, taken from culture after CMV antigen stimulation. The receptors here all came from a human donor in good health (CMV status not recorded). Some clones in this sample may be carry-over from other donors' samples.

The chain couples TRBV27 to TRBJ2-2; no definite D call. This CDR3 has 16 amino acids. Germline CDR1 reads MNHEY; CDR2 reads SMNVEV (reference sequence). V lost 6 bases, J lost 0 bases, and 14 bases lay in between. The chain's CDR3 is CASSQRLTPNTGELFF. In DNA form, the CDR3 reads TGTGCCAGCAGCCAACGGCTAACCCCGAACACCGGGGAGCTGTTTTTT.

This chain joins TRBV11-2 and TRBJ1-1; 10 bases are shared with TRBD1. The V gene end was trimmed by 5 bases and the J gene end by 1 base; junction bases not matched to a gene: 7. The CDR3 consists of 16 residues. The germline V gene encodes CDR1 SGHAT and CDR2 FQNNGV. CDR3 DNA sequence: TGTGCCAGCAGCCCCTGGACAGGGGGAAAGAACACTGAAGCTTTCTTT. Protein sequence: CASSPWTGGKNTEAFF.

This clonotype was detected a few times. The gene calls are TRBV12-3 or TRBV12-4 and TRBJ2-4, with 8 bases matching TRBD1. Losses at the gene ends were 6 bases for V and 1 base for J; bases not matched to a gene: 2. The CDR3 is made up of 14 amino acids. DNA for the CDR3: TGTGCCAGCAGCAACAGGGGGGCCAAAAACATTCAGTACTTC. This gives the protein CASSNRGAKNIQYF.

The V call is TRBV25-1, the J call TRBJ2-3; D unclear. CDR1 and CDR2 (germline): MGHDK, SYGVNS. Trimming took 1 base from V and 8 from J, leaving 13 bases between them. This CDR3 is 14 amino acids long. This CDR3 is CASSELAPAVTQYF. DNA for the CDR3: TGTGCCAGCAGTGAATTAGCCCCGGCAGTTACGCAGTATTTT.

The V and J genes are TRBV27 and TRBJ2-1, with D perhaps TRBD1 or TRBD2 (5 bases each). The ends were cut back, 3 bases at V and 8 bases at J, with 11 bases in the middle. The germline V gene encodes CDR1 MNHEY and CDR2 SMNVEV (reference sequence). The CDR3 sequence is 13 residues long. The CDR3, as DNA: TGTGCCAGCAGTTTCACTAGGGGCTATGAGCAGTTCTTC. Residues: CASSFTRGYEQFF.

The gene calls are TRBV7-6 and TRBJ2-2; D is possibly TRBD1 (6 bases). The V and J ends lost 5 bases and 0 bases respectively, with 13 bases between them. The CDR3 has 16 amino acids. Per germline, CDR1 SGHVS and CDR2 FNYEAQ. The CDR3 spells CASSPQGQANTGELFF. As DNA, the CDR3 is TGTGCCAGCAGCCCCCAGGGGCAGGCGAACACCGGGGAGCTGTTTTTT.

CDR3 residues: CASSPGPGVNYEQYF. CDR3 coding DNA: TGTGCCAGCAGCCCCGGACCGGGAGTCAATTACGAGCAGTACTTC. The rearrangement uses TRBV7-3 and TRBJ2-7, with D tentatively TRBD2 (6 bases). The CDR3 is made up of 15 amino acids. Germline V gene sequence: CDR1 SGHTA, CDR2 FQGTGA. Trimming took 5 bases from V and 4 from J, leaving 18 bases between them.

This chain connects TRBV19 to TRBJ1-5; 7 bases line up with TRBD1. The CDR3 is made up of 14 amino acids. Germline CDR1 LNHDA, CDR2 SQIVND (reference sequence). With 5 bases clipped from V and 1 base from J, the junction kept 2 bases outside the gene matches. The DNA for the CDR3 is TGTGCCAGTAGTGGCAGGGGGAGCAATCAGCCCCAGCATTTT. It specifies CASSGRGSNQPQHF.

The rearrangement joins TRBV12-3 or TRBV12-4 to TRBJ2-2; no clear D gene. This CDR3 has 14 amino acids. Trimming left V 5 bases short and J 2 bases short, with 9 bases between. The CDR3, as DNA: TGTGCCAGCAGTCCAGCCCCTAACACCGGGGAGCTGTTTTTT. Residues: CASSPAPNTGELFF.

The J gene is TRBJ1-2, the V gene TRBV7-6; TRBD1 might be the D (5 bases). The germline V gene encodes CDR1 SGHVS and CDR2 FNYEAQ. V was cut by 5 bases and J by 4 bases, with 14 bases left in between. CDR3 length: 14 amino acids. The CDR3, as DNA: TGTGCCAGCAGCCAACGGGGGGAGGGCTATGGCTACACCTTC. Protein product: CASSQRGEGYGYTF.

CDR3 DNA: TGTGCCAGCTCAGAAAGTGGGTACACAGATACGCAGTATTTT. Amino acid sequence: CASSESGYTDTQYF. The chain uses TRBV25-1 and TRBJ2-3; unclear D gene. The germline V and J ends were trimmed by 8 bases and 2 bases, with 14 bases remaining between them. Germline V gene sequence: CDR1 MGHDK, CDR2 SYGVNS. This CDR3 comprises 14 residues.

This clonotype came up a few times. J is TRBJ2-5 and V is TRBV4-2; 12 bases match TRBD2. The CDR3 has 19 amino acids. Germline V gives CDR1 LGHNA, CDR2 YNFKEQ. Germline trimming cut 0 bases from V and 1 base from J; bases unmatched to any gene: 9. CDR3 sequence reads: CASSQDPKASGRAQETQYF. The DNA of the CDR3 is TGTGCCAGCAGCCAAGATCCTAAGGCTAGCGGGAGGGCCCAAGAGACCCAGTACTTC.

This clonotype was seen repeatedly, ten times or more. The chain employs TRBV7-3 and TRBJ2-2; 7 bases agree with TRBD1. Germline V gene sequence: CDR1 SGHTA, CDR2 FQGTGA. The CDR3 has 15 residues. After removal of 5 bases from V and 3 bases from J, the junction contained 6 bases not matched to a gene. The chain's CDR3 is CASSPGQEHTGELFF. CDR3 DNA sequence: TGTGCCAGCAGCCCCGGACAGGAACACACCGGGGAGCTGTTTTTT. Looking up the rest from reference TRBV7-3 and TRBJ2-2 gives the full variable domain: GAGVSQTPSNKVTEKGKYVELRCDPISGHTALYWYRQSLGQGPEFLIYFQGTGAADDSGLPNDRFFAVRPEGSVSTLKIQRTERGDSAVYLCASSPGQEHTGELFFGEGSRLTVL.

CDR3 in DNA: TGTGCCAGCAGTAAAGGGTTTGGGGCCTACGAGCAGTACTTC. Amino acids: CASSKGFGAYEQYF. The genes are TRBV27 and TRBJ2-7; D is unclear. Germline values: CDR1 MNHEY, CDR2 SMNVEV (reference sequence). V was cut by 5 bases and J by 2 bases, with 13 bases left in between. The CDR3 covers 14 residues.

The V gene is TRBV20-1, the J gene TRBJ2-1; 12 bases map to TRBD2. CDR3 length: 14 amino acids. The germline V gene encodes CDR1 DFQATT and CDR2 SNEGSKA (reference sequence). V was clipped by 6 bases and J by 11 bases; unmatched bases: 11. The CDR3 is CSATRTSGKIKQFF. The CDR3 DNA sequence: TGCAGTGCGACTCGGACTAGCGGGAAGATTAAGCAGTTCTTC.

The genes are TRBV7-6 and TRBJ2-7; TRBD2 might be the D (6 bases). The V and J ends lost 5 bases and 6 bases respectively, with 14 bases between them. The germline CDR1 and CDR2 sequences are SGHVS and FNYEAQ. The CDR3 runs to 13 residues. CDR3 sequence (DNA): TGTGCCAGCAGCGAGACTAGTTCCGCCGAGCAGTACTTC. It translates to CASSETSSAEQYF.

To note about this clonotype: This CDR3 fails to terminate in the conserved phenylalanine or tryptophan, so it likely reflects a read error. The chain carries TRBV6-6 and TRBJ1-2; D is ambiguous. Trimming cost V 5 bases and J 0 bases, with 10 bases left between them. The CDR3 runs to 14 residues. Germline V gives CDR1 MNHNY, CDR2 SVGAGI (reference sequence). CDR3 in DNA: TGTGCCAGCAGTGCTGACGGTACTAACTATGGCTACACCTTA. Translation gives CASSADGTNYGYTL.

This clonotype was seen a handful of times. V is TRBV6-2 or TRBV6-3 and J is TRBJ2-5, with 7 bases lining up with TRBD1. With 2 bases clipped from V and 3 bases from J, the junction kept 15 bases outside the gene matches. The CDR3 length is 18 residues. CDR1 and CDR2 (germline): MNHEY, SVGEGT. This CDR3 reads CASSYHTGVIGSEETQYF. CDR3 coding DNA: TGTGCCAGCAGTTACCATACAGGGGTCATCGGCTCCGAAGAGACCCAGTACTTC.

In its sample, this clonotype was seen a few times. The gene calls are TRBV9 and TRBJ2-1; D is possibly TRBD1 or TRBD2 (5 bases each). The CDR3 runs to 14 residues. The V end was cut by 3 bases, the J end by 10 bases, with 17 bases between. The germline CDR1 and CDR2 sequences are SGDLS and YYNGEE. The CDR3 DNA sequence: TGTGCCAGCAGCGGACCGGGACGTCGGGACGAGCAGTTCTTC. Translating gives CASSGPGRRDEQFF.

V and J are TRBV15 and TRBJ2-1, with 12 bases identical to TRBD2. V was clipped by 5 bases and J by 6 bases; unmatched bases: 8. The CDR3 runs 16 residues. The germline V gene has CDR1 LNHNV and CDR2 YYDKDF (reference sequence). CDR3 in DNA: TGTGCCACCAGCCGAGTGCCTAGCGGGGGGGGCAATGAGCAGTTCTTC. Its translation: CATSRVPSGGGNEQFF.

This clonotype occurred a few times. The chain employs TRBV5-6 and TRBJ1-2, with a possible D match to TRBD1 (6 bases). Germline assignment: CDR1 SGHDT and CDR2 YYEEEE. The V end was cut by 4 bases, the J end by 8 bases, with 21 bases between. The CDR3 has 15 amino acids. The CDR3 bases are TGTGCCAGCAGCCCGGAGAGAACAGGGAATAGCGGCTACACCTTC. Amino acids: CASSPERTGNSGYTF.

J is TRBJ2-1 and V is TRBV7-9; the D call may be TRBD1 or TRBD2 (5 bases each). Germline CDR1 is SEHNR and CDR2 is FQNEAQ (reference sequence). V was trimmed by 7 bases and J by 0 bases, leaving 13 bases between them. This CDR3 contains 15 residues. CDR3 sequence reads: CASIDPGRSYNEQFF. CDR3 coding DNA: TGTGCCAGCATCGATCCGGGACGCTCCTACAATGAGCAGTTCTTC.

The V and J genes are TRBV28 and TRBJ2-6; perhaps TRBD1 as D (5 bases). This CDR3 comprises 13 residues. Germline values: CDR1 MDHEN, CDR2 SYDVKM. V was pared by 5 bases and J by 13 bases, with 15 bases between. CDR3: CASSPPLGAVLTF. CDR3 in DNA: TGTGCCAGCAGTCCCCCTCTTGGGGCGGTCCTGACTTTC.

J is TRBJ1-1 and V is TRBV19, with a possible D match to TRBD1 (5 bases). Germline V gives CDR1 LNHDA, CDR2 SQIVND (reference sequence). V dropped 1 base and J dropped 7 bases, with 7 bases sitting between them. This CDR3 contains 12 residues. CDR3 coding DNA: TGTGCCAGTAGTATAGGGGGCCTTGAAGCTTTCTTT. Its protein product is CASSIGGLEAFF.

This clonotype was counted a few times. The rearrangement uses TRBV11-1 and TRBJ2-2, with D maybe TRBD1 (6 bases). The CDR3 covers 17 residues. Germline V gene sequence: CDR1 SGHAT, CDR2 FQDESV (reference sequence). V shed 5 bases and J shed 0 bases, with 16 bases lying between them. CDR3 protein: CASSPASGTPNTGELFF. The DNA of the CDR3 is TGTGCCAGCAGCCCAGCTTCCGGGACACCGAACACCGGGGAGCTGTTTTTT.

The CDR3 region has the DNA TGTGCCAGCAGCTCCCCGCCGGGGGGGAGTGACACTGAAGCTTTCTTT. Its protein is CASSSPPGGSDTEAFF. The chain uses TRBV7-8 and TRBJ1-1; possibly TRBD1 for D (5 bases). The CDR3 is 16 amino acids. Germline CDR1 SGHVS, CDR2 FQNEAQ. The V end was cut by 4 bases, the J end by 3 bases, with 18 bases between.

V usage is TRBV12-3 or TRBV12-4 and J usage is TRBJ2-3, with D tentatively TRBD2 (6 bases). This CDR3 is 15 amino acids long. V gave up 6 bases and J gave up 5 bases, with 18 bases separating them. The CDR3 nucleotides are TGTGCCAGCAGCGCGGGGTTCATAGGCGGAGATACGCAGTATTTT. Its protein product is CASSAGFIGGDTQYF.

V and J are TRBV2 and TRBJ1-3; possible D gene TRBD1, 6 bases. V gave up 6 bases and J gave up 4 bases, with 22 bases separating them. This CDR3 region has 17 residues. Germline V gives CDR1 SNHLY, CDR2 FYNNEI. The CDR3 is CASRALTSGQKGNTIYF. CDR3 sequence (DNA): TGTGCCAGCAGAGCCTTGACGTCTGGACAGAAGGGAAACACCATATATTTT.

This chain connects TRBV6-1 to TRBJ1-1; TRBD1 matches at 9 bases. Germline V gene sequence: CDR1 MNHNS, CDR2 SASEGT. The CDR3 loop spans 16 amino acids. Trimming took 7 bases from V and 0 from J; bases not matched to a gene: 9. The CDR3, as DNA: TGTGCCAGCACCCTACAGGGGGCGAGGGTGAACACTGAAGCTTTCTTT. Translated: CASTLQGARVNTEAFF.